Below are 17 T cell receptor beta chains sequenced from a single sample in a study of Graves' ophthalmopathy and Graves' hyperthyroidism. CDR3 regions of TCR beta were amplified from RNA transcripts. Second-round multiplex PCR came after a first-round RT-PCR that employed HTBI primers. MiXCR was run by TCRdb on the multiplex PCR reads, yielding one entry per CDR3 protein. Here the sample spans 170,000 or so distinct CDR3 sequences, more than 30% being singletons. The sequenced material came from peripheral blood. Source of these receptors: a woman in her forties with Graves' ophthalmopathy.

Many counts were recorded for this clonotype. The chain is built from TRBV5-1 and TRBJ1-1; 9 positions match TRBD1. Trimming took 3 bases from V and 0 from J; bases not matched to a gene: 6. The germline V gene has CDR1 SGHRS and CDR2 YFSETQ. The CDR3 has 16 amino acids. The CDR3 DNA sequence: TGCGCCAGCAGCTCAGGACAGGGGAACATGAACACTGAAGCTTTCTTT. This codes for CASSSGQGNMNTEAFF. Supplemented by reference TRBV5-1 and TRBJ1-1, the full variable domain reads KAGVTQTPRYLIKTRGQQVTLSCSPISGHRSVSWYQQTPGQGLQFLFEYFSETQRNKGNFPGRFSGRQFSNSRSEMNVSTLELGDSALYLCASSSGQGNMNTEAFFGQGTRLTVV.

The gene calls are TRBV19 and TRBJ2-7; 7 bases line up with TRBD2. This CDR3 is 14 amino acids long. V shed 3 bases, J shed 3 bases, and the junction held 5 bases outside the gene matches. CDR1 is LNHDA and CDR2 is SQIVND in the germline V gene (reference sequence). The CDR3 loop reads CASSISLASYEQYF. DNA of the CDR3: TGTGCCAGTAGTATTTCACTAGCGAGCTACGAGCAGTACTTC.

This clonotype was counted at least ten times. The chain combines TRBV2 with TRBJ1-1; D is unresolved. CDR3 length: 14 residues. Trimming took 4 bases from V and 4 from J, leaving 13 bases between them. Germline V gene sequence: CDR1 SNHLY, CDR2 FYNNEI. For the CDR3, the DNA is TGTGCCAGCAGTGTAGAGGGCTCGGTCACTGAAGCTTTCTTT. It codes for CASSVEGSVTEAFF.

This clonotype showed up many times. The chain uses TRBV5-1 and TRBJ1-2; a possible D gene is TRBD1 (6 bases). CDR1 is SGHRS and CDR2 is YFSETQ in the germline V gene. Trimming shortened V by 4 bases and J by 2 bases, and 9 bases separated the two germline ends. The CDR3 covers 13 residues. The CDR3 loop is CASSPGTNYGYTF. The CDR3 region has the DNA TGCGCCAGCAGCCCGGGGACAAACTATGGCTACACCTTC.

The CDR3 here is CASSLAPLLPQHF. The CDR3 nucleotides are TGTGCCAGCAGCTTAGCACCCCTATTGCCCCAGCATTTT. V usage is TRBV7-2 and J usage is TRBJ1-5; D not resolved. V lost 0 bases and J 9 bases, leaving 9 bases between the germline ends. This CDR3 spans 13 amino acids. Germline V gives CDR1 SGHTA, CDR2 FQGNSA.

Many counts were recorded for this clonotype. The genes are TRBV2 and TRBJ1-6; D is unresolved. Trimming cost V 6 bases and J 7 bases, with 16 bases left between them. The CDR3 length is 15 residues. CDR1 and CDR2 (germline): SNHLY, FYNNEI. CDR3 in DNA: TGTGCCAGCAGGAAATCCGGACGGGAAAATTCACCCCTCCACTTT. It translates to CASRKSGRENSPLHF.

The CDR3 spells CASSLGSRGIFEQYF. CDR3 in DNA: TGTGCCAGCAGTTTAGGATCACGAGGGATCTTCGAGCAGTACTTC. V and J are TRBV12-3 or TRBV12-4 and TRBJ2-7; the D gene is possibly TRBD2 (5 bases). The CDR3 is 15 amino acids. Trimming stripped 1 base from V and 6 bases from J, with 16 bases between.

This clonotype was seen repeatedly, ten times or more. For the CDR3, the DNA is TGTGCCAGCAGTTTACGGGGCTTCGCCCGCAATCAGCCCCAGCATTTT. Its translation: CASSLRGFARNQPQHF. The V gene is TRBV28, the J gene TRBJ1-5; D is possibly TRBD1 (5 bases). The CDR3 is 16 residues long. CDR1 and CDR2 (germline): MDHEN, SYDVKM. V was pared by 2 bases and J by 2 bases, with 13 bases between.

The sample holds many counts of this clonotype. The CDR3 sequence is CASSLRGNQPQHF. The DNA for the CDR3 is TGTGCCAGCAGTTTACGGGGGAATCAGCCCCAGCATTTT. The chain has TRBV27 and TRBJ1-5, with a possible D match to TRBD1 (5 bases). The CDR3 spans 13 residues. CDR1 is MNHEY, CDR2 SMNVEV, per germline (reference sequence). V lost 2 bases and J lost 4, with 6 bases in between.

V gene TRBV7-3 combines with J gene TRBJ2-3; D not certain. Germline values: CDR1 SGHTA, CDR2 FQGTGA. Deletions cut 0 bases from V and 6 bases from J, with 4 bases between. This CDR3 spans 12 amino acids. In DNA, the CDR3 is TGTGCCAGCAGCTTAACAGGGGATACGCAGTATTTT. It yields the protein CASSLTGDTQYF.

This chain connects TRBV7-2 to TRBJ1-6; TRBD1 is a possible D gene (5 bases). CDR3 length: 14 residues. The ends were cut back, 1 base at V and 7 bases at J, with 8 bases in the middle. Germline CDR1 reads SGHTA; CDR2 reads FQGNSA. The CDR3: CASSLDYRNSPLHF. The CDR3 DNA reads as TGTGCCAGCAGCTTAGATTACAGGAATTCACCCCTCCACTTT.

The chain couples TRBV30 to TRBJ1-5; D gene unclear. Germline CDR1 GTSNPN, CDR2 SVGIG (reference sequence). Trimming took 3 bases from V and 4 from J, leaving 13 bases between them. The CDR3 runs 14 residues. In DNA form, the CDR3 reads TGTGCCTGGAGCTTGGACGGACGAAATCAGCCCCAGCATTTT. Translation: CAWSLDGRNQPQHF.

The CDR3 region has the DNA TGTGCCAGCACCACCCCGGGGTCCTACGAGCAGTACTTC. This sequence encodes CASTTPGSYEQYF. The rearrangement uses TRBV12-3 or TRBV12-4 and TRBJ2-7; possibly TRBD2 for D (5 bases). The V end lost 7 bases, the J end lost 1 base, and 11 bases lay between the germline ends. The CDR3 length is 13 residues.

This clonotype showed up many times. This chain links TRBV20-1 with TRBJ2-7; D uncertain. Germline V gives CDR1 DFQATT, CDR2 SNEGSKA (reference sequence). The CDR3 length is 15 residues. Trimming pared 2 bases from V and 0 bases from J, leaving 14 bases between. CDR3 nucleotide sequence: TGCAGTGCTAGAATGGGCAGCAGCAGCTCCTACGAGCAGTACTTC. It specifies CSARMGSSSSYEQYF.

Remarks on this clonotype: A junction end diverges from the germline sequence, so it may reflect a read error. J is TRBJ1-5 and V is TRBV6-5; 8 bases fit TRBD1. The CDR3 runs to 10 residues. Germline V gene sequence: CDR1 MNHEY, CDR2 SVGAGI. CDR3: CAGGRGQAGF. CDR3 sequence (DNA): TGTGCCGGGGGGAGGGGACAGGCGGGTTTT.

This clonotype was picked up many times. The chain links TRBV2 to TRBJ2-7; D is undetermined. The CDR3 length is 14 residues. From germline, CDR1 is SNHLY and CDR2 FYNNEI. The ends were cut back, 4 bases at V and 4 bases at J, with 14 bases in the middle. DNA of the CDR3: TGTGCCAGCAGTGTCGAAACACCGCCTTACGAGCAGTACTTC. Encoded protein: CASSVETPPYEQYF.

In this sample, this clonotype turned up many times. V is TRBV5-1 and J is TRBJ2-2, with D hard to call. Germline assignment: CDR1 SGHRS and CDR2 YFSETQ. V shed 4 bases and J shed 0 bases, with 4 bases lying between them. The CDR3 contains 13 residues. CDR3 sequence (DNA): TGCGCCAGCAGCAGTACGAACACCGGGGAGCTGTTTTTT. Its translation is CASSSTNTGELFF.